The 3 T cell receptor beta chains listed next were all sequenced from one sample in a study of blood T cell repertoires in COVID-19 (dated by TCRdb to the early 2020s). Library preparation employed the immunoSEQ multiplex PCR assay. TCRdb provides this immuneACCESS table in a form limited to in-frame rearrangements. Some clones are lacking; in checked studies, under half of them reflect an unresolved V gene, and why the rest are absent is not known. In all, the sample holds 250,000 to 300,000 clones, and 88% of those were seen once. 9.5% to 13% of the sample comes from the top ten. Sequencing used peripheral blood. The source of these receptors is a woman aged 70 to 79 with COVID-19, enrolled during active disease.

The CDR3 region is CASSLGTGRNWYGYTF. DNA of the CDR3: TGTGCCAGCAGCTTAGGGACAGGTCGCAATTGGTATGGCTACACCTTC. The chain has TRBV7-9 and TRBJ1-2; 7 positions agree with TRBD1. This CDR3 has 16 residues. The ends lost 1 base at V and 5 bases at J; junction bases unmatched: 10. The germline V gene encodes CDR1 SEHNR and CDR2 FQNEAQ (reference sequence). Based on the CDR3 plus reference TRBV7-9 and TRBJ1-2, the full variable domain is DTGVSQNPRHKITKRGQNVTFRCDPISEHNRLYWYRQTLGQGPEFLTYFQNEAQLEKSRLLSDRFSAERPKGSFSTLEIQRTEQGDSAMYLCASSLGTGRNWYGYTFGSGTRLTVV.

The chain uses TRBV15 and TRBJ2-3; D gene uncertain. V lost 0 bases, J lost 6 bases, and 7 bases lay in between. The CDR3 runs 13 residues. Per germline, CDR1 LNHNV and CDR2 YYDKDF (reference sequence). This CDR3 is CATSRDVSDTQYF. CDR3 nucleotides: TGTGCCACCAGCAGAGACGTATCGGATACGCAGTATTTT.

The chain is built from TRBV19 and TRBJ1-1; no clear D. Germline V lookup: CDR1 LNHDA, CDR2 SQIVND (reference sequence). The CDR3 is 15 amino acids. V dropped 2 bases and J dropped 1 base, with 11 bases sitting between them. The CDR3 region has the DNA TGTGCCAGTAGTATACGAGGAGGGAAGAACACTGAAGCTTTCTTT. Amino acids: CASSIRGGKNTEAFF.